These T cell receptor beta chains were read from a single sample in a study of T-cell reconstitution after alpha-beta-depleted transplantation in children. TCRdb re-called the PCR reads through MiXCR, storing one row per CDR3 protein. The data contain approximately 240,000 distinct CDR3 sequences, roughly a tenth of them singletons. The starting material was PBMCs from the stem cell graft donor, obtained from the stem cell graft. The receptor source for this set is a human donor who donated a stem cell graft to a child with SCID. Each CDR3 is given with its conserved first and last residue. The D gene is left open where the match is weak. Rows give clone size only sometimes, using once, few, many, or a class for an expanded clone.

many	TRBV30	.	TRBJ1-5	TGTGCCTGGAGTGTGAGGAATCAGCCCCAGCATTTT	CAWSVRNQPQHF
few	TRBV6-6	TRBD1	TRBJ1-2	TGTGCCAGCAGTCGACAGGGGCAAGGCTACACCTTC	CASSRQGQGYTF
many	TRBV27	.	TRBJ1-2	TGTGCCAGCAGTTTATCACTGGGGTATGGCTACACCTTC	CASSLSLGYGYTF
many	TRBV7-2	TRBD1	TRBJ1-4	TGTGCCAGCAGTCAGAAGGGGCAGGGGGCCGGTGAAAAACTGTTTTTT	CASSQKGQGAGEKLFF
many	TRBV5-1	.	TRBJ1-1	TGCGCCAGCAGCGCTCAGGGGAGAGACACTGAAGCTTTCTTT	CASSAQGRDTEAFF
many	TRBV5-1	.	TRBJ2-7	TGCGCCAGCAGCCCGGGACGGACTTCGGCCTACGAGCAGTACTTC	CASSPGRTSAYEQYF
many	TRBV7-9	TRBD1	TRBJ2-7	TGTGCCAGCAGGGGACAGAGTTCCTACGAGCAGTACTTC	CASRGQSSYEQYF
.	TRBV5-1	.	TRBJ2-7	TGCGCCAGCAGCTTACGGGACTCCGGCCGAGTTTACGAGCAGTACTTC	CASSLRDSGRVYEQYF
many	TRBV4-1	.	TRBJ1-1	TGCGCCAGCAGCCAAAGTCCCGCGAACACTGAAGCTTTCTTT	CASSQSPANTEAFF
many	TRBV7-2	.	TRBJ1-3	TGTGCCAGCAGCCGAGGACAAGGAAACACCATATATTTT	CASSRGQGNTIYF
many	TRBV28	TRBD1	TRBJ1-5	TGTGCCAGCAGTTTTTGGGCCGAGACAGGGGTTAGGACCCCTGGGGAACAGCCCCAGCATTTT	CASSFWAETGVRTPGEQPQHF
many	TRBV20-1	.	TRBJ2-5	TGCAGTGCTATGCGTTTGGAGACCCAGTACTTC	CSAMRLETQYF
many	TRBV29-1	TRBD1	TRBJ1-1	TGCAGCACTGGGGGCTGGGACAGGGAAGCTTTCTTT	CSTGGWDREAFF
many	TRBV20-1	TRBD1	TRBJ1-1	TGCAGTGCTCGAGCCGGGACAGCAAACACTGAAGCTTTCTTT	CSARAGTANTEAFF
many	TRBV7-2	TRBD1	TRBJ2-5	TGTGCCAGCAGCACAGGGGTAATAAGGGAGACCCAGTACTTC	CASSTGVIRETQYF
many	TRBV4-3	.	TRBJ1-1	TGCGCCAGCAGCCAAAAGGCAGGGTTCGGCACTGAAGCTTTCTTT	CASSQKAGFGTEAFF
many	TRBV11-2	TRBD1	TRBJ2-3	TGTGCCAGCAGCTTAGCACCGGGACAGGGGACAGATACGCAGTATTTT	CASSLAPGQGTDTQYF
many	TRBV5-5	TRBD1	TRBJ2-5	TGTGCCAGCAGCAAAATAAACAGGGGACAAGAGACCCAGTACTTC	CASSKINRGQETQYF
many	TRBV7-2	.	TRBJ2-2	TGTGCCAGCAGCTTACAGGGGGGGTCGACCGGGGAGCTGTTTTTT	CASSLQGGSTGELFF
few	TRBV5-1	TRBD2	TRBJ2-3	TGCGCCAGCAGCTTGGGGCTAGCGGCGATCACAGATACGCAGTATTTT	CASSLGLAAITDTQYF
.	TRBV9	TRBD2	TRBJ2-3	TGTGCCAGCAGCGGCAAGACTAGCGGGGGCGACCTCCGACTAAATACGCAGTATTTT	CASSGKTSGGDLRLNTQYF
many	TRBV5-1	TRBD1	TRBJ2-3	TGCGCCAGCTCACTACCAACCACAGGGGCGACTAGCACAGATACGCAGTATTTT	CASSLPTTGATSTDTQYF
.	TRBV5-1	.	TRBJ2-3	TGCGCCAGTACCCGCTGGGAGCAACAACCAGATACGCAGTATTTT	CASTRWEQQPDTQYF
many	TRBV2	TRBD2	TRBJ2-5	TGTGCCAGCAAGGAGCTAGCGGGGGGCCCACTCACCGAGACCCAGTACTTC	CASKELAGGPLTETQYF
many	TRBV5-1	TRBD1	TRBJ2-2	TGCGCCAGCCAGGGCGGCAGGGGGTCATCCGGGGAGCTGTTTTTT	CASQGGRGSSGELFF
.	TRBV20-1	TRBD1	TRBJ1-3	TGCAGTGCTAGCAGGGGGCCTGGAAACACCATATATTTT	CSASRGPGNTIYF
few	TRBV3-1	.	TRBJ1-5	TGTGCCTCCTGCCAAGGGGTGAATCAGCCCCAGCATTTT	CASCQGVNQPQHF
many	TRBV5-1	.	TRBJ1-6	TGCGCCAGCAGCTTGGCGTCAGGGAAGGAGTCACCCCTCCACTTT	CASSLASGKESPLHF
many	TRBV15	.	TRBJ2-5	TGTGCCACCAGCAGAGATGGCCAGGAGGTTGGGACCCAGTACTTC	CATSRDGQEVGTQYF
many	TRBV3-1	TRBD1	TRBJ1-1	TGTGCCAGCAGCCATGTAGACAGGGACACTGAAGCTTTCTTT	CASSHVDRDTEAFF
many	TRBV12-3/TRBV12-4	.	TRBJ1-2	TGTGCCAGCAGTTCCCGGACACTCAGTGGCTACACCTTC	CASSSRTLSGYTF
many	TRBV12-3/TRBV12-4	.	TRBJ2-6	TGTGCCAGCAGAAAGTCTGGGGCCAACGTCCTGACTTTC	CASRKSGANVLTF
many	TRBV6-1	.	TRBJ2-6	TGTGCCAGCAGTAGGGGTGTGGGGGCCAACGTCCTGACTTTC	CASSRGVGANVLTF
many	TRBV7-2	TRBD1	TRBJ2-7	TGTGCCAGCAGCAAACAGGGGTACGAGCAGTACTTC	CASSKQGYEQYF
many	TRBV7-2	.	TRBJ2-7	TGTGCCAGCAGCTTAGGTGGGGGGCTAAACGAGCAGTACTTC	CASSLGGGLNEQYF
many	TRBV3-1	.	TRBJ2-1	TGTGCCAGCAGCCAAGGCCTTCGCAATGAGCAGTTCTTC	CASSQGLRNEQFF
many	TRBV4-3	.	TRBJ1-3	TGCGCCAGCAGCCAAGGGGATCGGACGACCTCTGGAAACACCATATATTTT	CASSQGDRTTSGNTIYF
many	TRBV5-1	TRBD1	TRBJ1-4	TGCGCCAGCTCGGGACAGGGAAATGAAAAACTGTTTTTT	CASSGQGNEKLFF
many	TRBV7-2	.	TRBJ2-7	TGTGCCAGCAGTTTAGAGCCCTTCGCGGCGACAAGAGGCGAGCAGTACTTC	CASSLEPFAATRGEQYF
many	TRBV5-1	.	TRBJ2-2	TGCGCCAGCAGCTTGGCAAACACCGGGGAGCTGTTTTTT	CASSLANTGELFF
many	TRBV5-6	TRBD1	TRBJ1-3	TGTGCCAGCAGCTTGCCCCGGGACAGACGACTCTCTGGAAACACCATATATTTT	CASSLPRDRRLSGNTIYF
many	TRBV15	.	TRBJ2-1	TGTGCCACCAGCAGAGAGGTTAGCTCCTACAATGAGCAGTTCTTC	CATSREVSSYNEQFF
many	TRBV5-1	.	TRBJ1-2	TGCGCCAGCACCTACGGGGGAGAGGCGCCTTATGGCTACACCTTC	CASTYGGEAPYGYTF
.	TRBV6-5	.	TRBJ1-5	TGTGCCAGCAGTTATACGGTGAATCAGCCCCAGCATTTT	CASSYTVNQPQHF
many	TRBV6-1	TRBD2	TRBJ2-2	TGTGCCAGCACCGTACCGGGGGGGGCTGGGGAGCTGTTTTTT	CASTVPGGAGELFF
many	TRBV5-1	TRBD1	TRBJ2-6	TGCGCCAGCAGCCGCAATACAGGGGACTCTGGGGCCAACGTCCTGACTTTC	CASSRNTGDSGANVLTF
many	TRBV12-3/TRBV12-4	TRBD2	TRBJ2-2	TGTGCCAGCAGTCCGAGGACTAGCGGGGGGGAGCTGTTTTTT	CASSPRTSGGELFF
.	TRBV6-5	TRBD1	TRBJ1-1	TGTGCCAGCAGTTTGTTGATCACAGGGGGCTACACTGAAGCTTTCTTT	CASSLLITGGYTEAFF
.	TRBV12-3/TRBV12-4	.	TRBJ2-7	TGTGCCAGCAGTTTAGACGGTAATAACTACGAACAGTACTTC	CASSLDGNNYEQYF
many	TRBV6-1	TRBD2	TRBJ2-7	TGTGCCAGCAGTGAGGGGACTAGCGGTTCCTACGAGCAGTACTTC	CASSEGTSGSYEQYF
many	TRBV6-5	.	TRBJ2-1	TGTGCCAGCAGGTCATATTCCCCGAAGGGGTACAATGAGCAGTTCTTC	CASRSYSPKGYNEQFF
many	TRBV7-3	.	TRBJ2-7	TGTGCCAGCAGCCTAGGGCTAGCGAGCGAGCAGTACTTC	CASSLGLASEQYF
many	TRBV20-1	.	TRBJ2-2	TGCAGTGCTAGAGATCCAAGCCAGAATACCGGGGAGCTGTTTTTT	CSARDPSQNTGELFF
many	TRBV12-3/TRBV12-4	TRBD1	TRBJ1-5	TGTGCCAGCAGCCTTGGACAGGGGAGACAGCCCCAGCATTTT	CASSLGQGRQPQHF
many	TRBV6-2/TRBV6-3	.	TRBJ2-7	TGTGCCAGCAGTTACTACGGGTCCACCTACGAGCAGTACTTC	CASSYYGSTYEQYF